The 3 T cell receptor beta chains reported below all come from one sample, sequenced in a study of cytotoxic CD8 clonotypes in ibrutinib-treated CLL. The protocol was immunoSEQ multiplex PCR, while the TCRdb copy is restricted to in-frame clones and leaves out a portion. The sample holds 150,000 to 200,000 clones, under 85% seen once. Specimen: PBMCs, collected after 24 months of ibrutinib treatment. These receptors came from a human donor with chronic lymphocytic leukemia.

The gene calls are TRBV7-2 and TRBJ2-6; D gene uncertain. Germline V gene data show CDR1 as SGHTA and CDR2 as FQGNSA. V was cut by 9 bases and J by 0 bases, with 9 bases left in between. The CDR3 loop spans 14 amino acids. CDR3 sequence: CARKGVSGANVLTF. CDR3 nucleotide sequence: TGTGCCAGGAAGGGCGTCTCTGGGGCCAACGTCCTGACTTTC.

The chain recombines TRBV6-5 with TRBJ1-1; D is uncertain. Trimming shortened V by 4 bases and J by 0 bases, and 3 bases separated the two germline ends. The germline V gene encodes CDR1 MNHEY and CDR2 SVGAGI. The CDR3 loop spans 12 amino acids. Written as DNA, the CDR3 is TGTGCCAGCAGTTTCCTGAACACTGAAGCTTTCTTT. It yields the protein CASSFLNTEAFF.

The rearrangement uses TRBV30 and TRBJ1-2; D perhaps matches TRBD1 (6 bases). Per germline, CDR1 GTSNPN and CDR2 SVGIG (reference sequence). V lost 0 bases and J 1 base, leaving 18 bases between the germline ends. The CDR3 runs 17 residues. CDR3 in amino acids: CAWSVGGQGTFNYGYTF. The CDR3 DNA is TGTGCCTGGAGTGTAGGGGGTCAGGGAACGTTTAACTATGGCTACACCTTC.